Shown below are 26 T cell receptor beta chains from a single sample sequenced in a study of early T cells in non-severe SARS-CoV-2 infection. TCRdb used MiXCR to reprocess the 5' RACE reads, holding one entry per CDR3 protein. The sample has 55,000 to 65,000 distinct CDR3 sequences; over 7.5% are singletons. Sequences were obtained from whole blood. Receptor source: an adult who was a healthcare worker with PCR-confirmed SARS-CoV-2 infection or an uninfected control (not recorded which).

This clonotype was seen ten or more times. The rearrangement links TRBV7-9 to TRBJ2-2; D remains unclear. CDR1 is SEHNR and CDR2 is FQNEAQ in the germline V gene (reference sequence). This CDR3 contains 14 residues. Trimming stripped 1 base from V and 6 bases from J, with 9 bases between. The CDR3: CASSLELAPGELFF. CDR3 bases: TGTGCCAGCAGCTTAGAGCTGGCCCCCGGGGAGCTGTTTTTT.

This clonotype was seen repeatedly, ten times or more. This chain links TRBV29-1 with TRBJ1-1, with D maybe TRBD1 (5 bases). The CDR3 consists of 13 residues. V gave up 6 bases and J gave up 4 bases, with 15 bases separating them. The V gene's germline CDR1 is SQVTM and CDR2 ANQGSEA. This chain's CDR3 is CSVIRDSATEAFF. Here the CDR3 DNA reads TGCAGCGTCATCAGGGATAGCGCCACTGAAGCTTTCTTT. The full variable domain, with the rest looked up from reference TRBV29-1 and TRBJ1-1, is SAVISQKPSRDICQRGTSLTIQCQVDSQVTMMFWYRQQPGQSLTLIATANQGSEATYESGFVIDKFPISRPNLTFSTLTVSNMSPEDSSIYLCSVIRDSATEAFFGQGTRLTVV.

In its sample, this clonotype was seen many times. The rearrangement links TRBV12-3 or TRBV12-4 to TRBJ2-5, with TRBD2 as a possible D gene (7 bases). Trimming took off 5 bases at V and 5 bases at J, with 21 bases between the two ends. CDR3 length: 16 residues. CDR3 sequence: CASSPGDRPAGETQYF. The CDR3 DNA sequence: TGTGCCAGCAGTCCCGGAGACAGGCCAGCGGGGGAGACCCAGTACTTC.

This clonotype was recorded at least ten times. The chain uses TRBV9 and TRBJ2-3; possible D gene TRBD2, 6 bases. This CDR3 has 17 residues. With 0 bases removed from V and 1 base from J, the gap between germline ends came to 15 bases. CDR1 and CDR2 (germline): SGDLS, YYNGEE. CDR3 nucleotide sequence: TGTGCCAGCAGCGTAGTAGCTCCGGGAGAGGGCACAGATACGCAGTATTTT. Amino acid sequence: CASSVVAPGEGTDTQYF.

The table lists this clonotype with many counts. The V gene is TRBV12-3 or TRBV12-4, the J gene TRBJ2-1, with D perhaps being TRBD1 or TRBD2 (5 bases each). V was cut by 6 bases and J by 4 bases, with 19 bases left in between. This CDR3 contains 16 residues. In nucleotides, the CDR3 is TGTGCCAGCAGCATAGGGACCACCCGACAATACAATGAGCAGTTCTTC. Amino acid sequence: CASSIGTTRQYNEQFF.

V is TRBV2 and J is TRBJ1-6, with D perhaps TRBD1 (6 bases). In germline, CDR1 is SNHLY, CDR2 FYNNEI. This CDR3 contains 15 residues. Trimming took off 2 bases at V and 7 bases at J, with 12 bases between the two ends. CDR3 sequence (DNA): TGTGCCAGCAGTGAACAGGGGCTAATCAATTCACCCCTCCACTTT. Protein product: CASSEQGLINSPLHF. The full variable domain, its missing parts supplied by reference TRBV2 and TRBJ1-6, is EPEVTQTPSHQVTQMGQEVILRCVPISNHLYFYWYRQILGQKVEFLVSFYNNEISEKSEIFDDQFSVERPDGSNFTLKIRSTKLEDSAMYFCASSEQGLINSPLHFGNGTRLTVT.

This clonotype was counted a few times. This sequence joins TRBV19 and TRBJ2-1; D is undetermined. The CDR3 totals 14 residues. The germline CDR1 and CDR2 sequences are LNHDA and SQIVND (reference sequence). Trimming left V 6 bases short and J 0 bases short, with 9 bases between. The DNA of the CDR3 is TGTGCCAGTAGGATTACAAGCTCCTACAATGAGCAGTTCTTC. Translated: CASRITSSYNEQFF.

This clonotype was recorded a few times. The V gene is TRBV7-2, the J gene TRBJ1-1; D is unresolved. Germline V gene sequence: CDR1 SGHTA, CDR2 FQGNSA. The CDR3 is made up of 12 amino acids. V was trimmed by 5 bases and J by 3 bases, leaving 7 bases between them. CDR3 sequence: CASSGDYTEAFF. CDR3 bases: TGTGCCAGCAGCGGAGACTACACTGAAGCTTTCTTT.

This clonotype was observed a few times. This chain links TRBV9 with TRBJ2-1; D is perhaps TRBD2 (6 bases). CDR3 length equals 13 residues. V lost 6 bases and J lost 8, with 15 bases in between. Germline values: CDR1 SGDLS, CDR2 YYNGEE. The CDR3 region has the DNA TGTGCCAGCACCCGGACTATTGGGGATGAGCAGTTCTTC. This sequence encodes CASTRTIGDEQFF.

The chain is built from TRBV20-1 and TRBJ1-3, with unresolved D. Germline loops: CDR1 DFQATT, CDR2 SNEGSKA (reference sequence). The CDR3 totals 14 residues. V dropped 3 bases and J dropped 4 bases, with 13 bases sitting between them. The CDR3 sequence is CSASPHSAGNTIYF. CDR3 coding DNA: TGCAGTGCTAGCCCCCACAGCGCCGGAAACACCATATATTTT.

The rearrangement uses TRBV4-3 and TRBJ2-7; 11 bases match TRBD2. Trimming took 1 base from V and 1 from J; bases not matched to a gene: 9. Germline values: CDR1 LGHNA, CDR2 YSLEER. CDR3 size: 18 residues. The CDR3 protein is CASSQARTSGSRSYEQYF. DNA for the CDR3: TGCGCCAGCAGCCAAGCTCGAACTAGCGGGAGTCGATCCTACGAGCAGTACTTC.

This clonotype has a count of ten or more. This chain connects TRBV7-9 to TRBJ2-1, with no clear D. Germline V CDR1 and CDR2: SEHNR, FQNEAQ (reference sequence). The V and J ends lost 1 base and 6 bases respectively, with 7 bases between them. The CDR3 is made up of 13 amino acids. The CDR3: CASSLEAFNEQFF. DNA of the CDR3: TGTGCCAGCAGCTTAGAGGCGTTCAATGAGCAGTTCTTC.

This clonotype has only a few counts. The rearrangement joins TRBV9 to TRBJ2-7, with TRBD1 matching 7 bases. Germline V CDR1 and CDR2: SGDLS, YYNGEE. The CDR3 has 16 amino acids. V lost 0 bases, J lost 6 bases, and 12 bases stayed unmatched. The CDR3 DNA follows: TGTGCCAGCAGCGTAGGAACAGGGGCTAACCGGGGCGAGCAGTACTTC. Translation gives CASSVGTGANRGEQYF.

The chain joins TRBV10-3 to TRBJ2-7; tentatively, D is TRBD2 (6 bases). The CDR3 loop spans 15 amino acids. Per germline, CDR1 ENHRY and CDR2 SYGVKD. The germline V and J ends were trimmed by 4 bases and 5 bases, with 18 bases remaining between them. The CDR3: CAISAGSSQLDEQYF. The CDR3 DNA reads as TGTGCCATCAGTGCCGGGAGTAGTCAGTTGGACGAGCAGTACTTC.

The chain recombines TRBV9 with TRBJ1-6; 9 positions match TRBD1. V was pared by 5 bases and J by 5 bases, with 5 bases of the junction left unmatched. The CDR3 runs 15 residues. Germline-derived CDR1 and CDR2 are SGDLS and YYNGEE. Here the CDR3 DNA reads TGTGCCAGCAGGACAGGGGGAACGAATAATTCACCCCTCCACTTT. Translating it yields CASRTGGTNNSPLHF.

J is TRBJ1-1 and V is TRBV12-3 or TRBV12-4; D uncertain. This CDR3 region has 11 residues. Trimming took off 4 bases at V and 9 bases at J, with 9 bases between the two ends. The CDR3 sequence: CASSYGPKAFF. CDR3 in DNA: TGTGCCAGCAGTTACGGTCCCAAAGCTTTCTTT.

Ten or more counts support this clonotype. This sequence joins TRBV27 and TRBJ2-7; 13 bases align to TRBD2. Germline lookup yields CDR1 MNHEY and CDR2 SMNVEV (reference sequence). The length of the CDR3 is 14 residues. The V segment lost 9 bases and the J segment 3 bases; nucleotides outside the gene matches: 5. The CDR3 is CASWTSGRVYEQYF. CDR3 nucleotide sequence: TGTGCCAGTTGGACTAGCGGGAGAGTCTACGAGCAGTACTTC.

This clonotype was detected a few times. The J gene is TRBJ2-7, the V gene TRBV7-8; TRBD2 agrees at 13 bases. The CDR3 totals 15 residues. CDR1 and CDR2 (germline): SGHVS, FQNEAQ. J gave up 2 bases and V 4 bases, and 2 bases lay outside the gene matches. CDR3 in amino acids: CASSWTSGGPYEQYF. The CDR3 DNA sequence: TGTGCCAGCAGCTGGACTAGCGGGGGACCCTACGAGCAGTACTTC.

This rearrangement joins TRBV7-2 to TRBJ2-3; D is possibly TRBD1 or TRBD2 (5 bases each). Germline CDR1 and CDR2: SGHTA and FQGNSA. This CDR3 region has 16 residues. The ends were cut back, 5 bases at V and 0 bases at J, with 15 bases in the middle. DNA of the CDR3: TGTGCCAGCAGCCGACCTGTCGGGGCTAGCACAGATACGCAGTATTTT. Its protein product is CASSRPVGASTDTQYF.

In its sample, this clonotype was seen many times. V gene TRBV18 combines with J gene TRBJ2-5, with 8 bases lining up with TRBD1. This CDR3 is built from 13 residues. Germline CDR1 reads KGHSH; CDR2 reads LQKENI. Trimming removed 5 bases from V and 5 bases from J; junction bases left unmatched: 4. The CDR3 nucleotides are TGTGCCAGCTCAGAAGGACAGGGCGAGACCCAGTACTTC. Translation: CASSEGQGETQYF.

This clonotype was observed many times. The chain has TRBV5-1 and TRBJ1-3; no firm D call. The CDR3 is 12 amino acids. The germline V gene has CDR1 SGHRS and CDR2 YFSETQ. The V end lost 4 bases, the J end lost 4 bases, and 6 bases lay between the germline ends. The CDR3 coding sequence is TGCGCCAGCAGCACCGACGGAAACACCATATATTTT. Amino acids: CASSTDGNTIYF.

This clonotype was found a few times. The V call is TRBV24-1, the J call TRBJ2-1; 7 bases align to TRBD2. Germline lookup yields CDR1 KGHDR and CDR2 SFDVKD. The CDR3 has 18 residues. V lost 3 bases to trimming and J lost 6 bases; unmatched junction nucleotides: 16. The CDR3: CATSDPSHGLAAVNEQFF. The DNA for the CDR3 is TGTGCCACCAGTGATCCCTCTCATGGGCTAGCGGCCGTCAATGAGCAGTTCTTC.

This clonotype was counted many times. In DNA, the CDR3 is TGTGCCAGCAGTTACCAGATAGACATAGGCGGCAATCAGCCCCAGCATTTT. Translation: CASSYQIDIGGNQPQHF. The chain carries TRBV6-6 and TRBJ1-5, with D hard to call. Trimming removed 2 bases from V and 2 bases from J, with 16 bases in between. The germline V gene has CDR1 MNHNY and CDR2 SVGAGI (reference sequence). The CDR3 is made up of 17 amino acids.

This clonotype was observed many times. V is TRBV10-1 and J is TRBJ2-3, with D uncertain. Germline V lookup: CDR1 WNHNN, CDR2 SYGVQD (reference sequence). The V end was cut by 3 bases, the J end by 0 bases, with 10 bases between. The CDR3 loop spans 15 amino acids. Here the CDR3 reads CASSDRGVSTDTQYF. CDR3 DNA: TGCGCCAGCAGTGACCGAGGTGTTAGCACAGATACGCAGTATTTT.

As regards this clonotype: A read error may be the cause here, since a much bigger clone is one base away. CDR3 region: CASGFVGSGRETQYF. The CDR3 DNA sequence: TGTGCCAGCGGTTTCGTGGGTAGCGGGAGGGAGACCCAGTACTTC. This sequence joins TRBV12-3 or TRBV12-4 and TRBJ2-5, with 10 bases lining up with TRBD2. The CDR3 is 15 amino acids.

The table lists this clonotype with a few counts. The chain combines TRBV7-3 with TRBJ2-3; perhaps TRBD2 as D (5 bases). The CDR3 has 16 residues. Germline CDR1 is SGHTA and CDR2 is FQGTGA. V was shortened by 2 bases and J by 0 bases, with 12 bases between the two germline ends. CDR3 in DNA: TGTGCCAGCAGCTTATCAGCGGTTCGAAGCACAGATACGCAGTATTTT. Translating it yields CASSLSAVRSTDTQYF.